This T cell receptor beta chain appears in the sequencing data of a study of radiotherapy plus CTLA-4 blockade in lung cancer. V was clipped by 6 bases and J by 7 bases; unmatched bases: 3. The germline gives CDR1 LNHDA, CDR2 SQIVND (reference sequence). The CDR3 spans 12 residues. Clones were read by immunoSEQ multiplex PCR, and TCRdb kept only the in-frame ones, dropping some. Of 30,000 to 40,000 clones in the sample, about 69% were seen once. This material consisted of peripheral blood, taken from a patient treated with radiotherapy plus ipilimumab. The TCR comes from a human donor with non-small cell lung cancer that progressed on radiotherapy plus ipilimumab. V and J are TRBV19 and TRBJ2-1, with 7 bases aligning to TRBD1. The CDR3 DNA is TGTGCCAGTAGCTCGGACAGGAATGAGCAGTTCTTC. This sequence encodes CASSSDRNEQFF.